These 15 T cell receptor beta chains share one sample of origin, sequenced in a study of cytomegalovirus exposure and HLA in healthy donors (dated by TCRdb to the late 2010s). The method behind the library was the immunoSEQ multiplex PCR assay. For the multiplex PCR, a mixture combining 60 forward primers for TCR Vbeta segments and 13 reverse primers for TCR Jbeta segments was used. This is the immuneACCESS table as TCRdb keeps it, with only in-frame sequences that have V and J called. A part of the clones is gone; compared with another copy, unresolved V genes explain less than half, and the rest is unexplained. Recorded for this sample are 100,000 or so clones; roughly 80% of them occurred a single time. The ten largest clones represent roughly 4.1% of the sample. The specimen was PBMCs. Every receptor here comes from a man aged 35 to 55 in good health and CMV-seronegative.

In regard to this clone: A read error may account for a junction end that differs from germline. The CDR3 region is CASSPPTLYNEQFF. For the CDR3, the DNA is TGTGCTAGCAGCCCCCCGACACTTTACAATGAGCAGTTCTTC. The chain links TRBV7-7 to TRBJ2-1, with no clear D. CDR3 size: 14 residues. Germline V gene lookup returns CDR1 SSHAT and CDR2 FNYEAQ (reference sequence).

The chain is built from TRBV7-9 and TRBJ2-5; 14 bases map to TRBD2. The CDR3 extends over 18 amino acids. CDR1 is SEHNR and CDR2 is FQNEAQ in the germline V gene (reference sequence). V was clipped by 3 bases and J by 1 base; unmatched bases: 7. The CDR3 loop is CASSFGLAGGNIQETQYF. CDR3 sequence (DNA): TGTGCCAGCAGCTTCGGACTAGCGGGGGGAAATATCCAAGAGACCCAGTACTTC.

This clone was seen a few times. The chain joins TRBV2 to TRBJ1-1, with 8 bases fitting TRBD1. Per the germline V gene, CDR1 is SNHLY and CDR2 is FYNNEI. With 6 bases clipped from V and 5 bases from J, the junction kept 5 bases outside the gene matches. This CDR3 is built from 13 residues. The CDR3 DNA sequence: TGTGCCAGCAGCCGGACAGGGCAAACTGAAGCTTTCTTT. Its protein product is CASSRTGQTEAFF.

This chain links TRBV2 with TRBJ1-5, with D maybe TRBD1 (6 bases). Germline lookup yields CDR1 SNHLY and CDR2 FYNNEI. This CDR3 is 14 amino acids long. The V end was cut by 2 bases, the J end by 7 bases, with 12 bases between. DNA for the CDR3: TGTGCCAGCAGTGAAAACAGCCAGGGGCAGCCCCAGCATTTT. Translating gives CASSENSQGQPQHF.

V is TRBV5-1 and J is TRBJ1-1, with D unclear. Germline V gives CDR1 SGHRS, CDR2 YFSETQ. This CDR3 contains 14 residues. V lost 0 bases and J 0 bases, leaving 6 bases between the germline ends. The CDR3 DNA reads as TGCGCCAGCAGCTTGGGCGGTGTGAACACTGAAGCTTTCTTT. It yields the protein CASSLGGVNTEAFF.

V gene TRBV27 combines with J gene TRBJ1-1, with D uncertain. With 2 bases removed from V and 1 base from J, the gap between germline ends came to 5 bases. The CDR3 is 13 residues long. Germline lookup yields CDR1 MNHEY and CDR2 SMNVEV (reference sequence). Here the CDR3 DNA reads TGTGCCAGCAGTTTAAGGAGGAACACTGAAGCTTTCTTT. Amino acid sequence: CASSLRRNTEAFF.

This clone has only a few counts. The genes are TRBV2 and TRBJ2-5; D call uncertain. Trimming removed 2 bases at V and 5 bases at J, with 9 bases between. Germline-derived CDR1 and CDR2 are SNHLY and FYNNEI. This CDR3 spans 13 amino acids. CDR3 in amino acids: CASSERYRETQYF. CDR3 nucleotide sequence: TGTGCCAGCAGTGAACGGTATCGGGAGACCCAGTACTTC. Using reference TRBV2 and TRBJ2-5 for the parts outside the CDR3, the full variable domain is EPEVTQTPSHQVTQMGQEVILRCVPISNHLYFYWYRQILGQKVEFLVSFYNNEISEKSEIFDDQFSVERPDGSNFTLKIRSTKLEDSAMYFCASSERYRETQYFGPGTRLLVL.

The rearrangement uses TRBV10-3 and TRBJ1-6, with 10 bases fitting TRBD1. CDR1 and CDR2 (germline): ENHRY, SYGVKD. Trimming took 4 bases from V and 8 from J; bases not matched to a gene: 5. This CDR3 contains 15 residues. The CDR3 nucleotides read TGTGCCATCAGTGGCGCCGGGACAGGGGATTCACCCCTCCACTTT. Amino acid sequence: CAISGAGTGDSPLHF.

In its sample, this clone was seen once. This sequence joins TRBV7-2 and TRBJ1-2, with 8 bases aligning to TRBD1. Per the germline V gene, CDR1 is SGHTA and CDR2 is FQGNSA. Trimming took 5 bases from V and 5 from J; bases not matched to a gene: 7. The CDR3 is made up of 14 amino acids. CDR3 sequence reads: CASSIGQGWYGYTF. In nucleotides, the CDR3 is TGTGCCAGCAGCATTGGACAGGGATGGTATGGCTACACCTTC.

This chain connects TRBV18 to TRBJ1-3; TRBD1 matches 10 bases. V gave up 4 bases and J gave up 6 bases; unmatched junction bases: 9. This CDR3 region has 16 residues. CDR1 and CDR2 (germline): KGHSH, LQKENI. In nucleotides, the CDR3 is TGTGCCAGCTCACACCCGGGACAGGGGAGGATAAACACCATATATTTT. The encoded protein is CASSHPGQGRINTIYF.

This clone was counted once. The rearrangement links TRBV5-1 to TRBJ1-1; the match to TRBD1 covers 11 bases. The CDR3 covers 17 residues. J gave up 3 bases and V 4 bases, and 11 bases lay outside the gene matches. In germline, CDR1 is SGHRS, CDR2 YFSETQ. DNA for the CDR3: TGCGCCAGCAGCCTGCCCGGGACAGGGGGATTAGACACTGAAGCTTTCTTT. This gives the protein CASSLPGTGGLDTEAFF.

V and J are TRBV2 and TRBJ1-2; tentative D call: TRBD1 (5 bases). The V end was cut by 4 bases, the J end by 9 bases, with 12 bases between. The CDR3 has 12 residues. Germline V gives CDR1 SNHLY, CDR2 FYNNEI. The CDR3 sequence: CASSVGRDSYTF. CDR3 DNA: TGTGCCAGCAGTGTGGGGCGGGATAGCTACACCTTC.

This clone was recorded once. The DNA for the CDR3 is TGTGCCAGCTCAGCGGCCAACTATGGCTACACCTTC. Protein product: CASSAANYGYTF. The rearrangement links TRBV18 to TRBJ1-2, with D unclear. The germline gives CDR1 KGHSH, CDR2 LQKENI. Trimming stripped 5 bases from V and 2 bases from J, with 6 bases between. The CDR3 is made up of 12 amino acids.

CDR3 nucleotide sequence: TGTGCCAGCAGCCCGACCTGGACTAGCATCACAGATACGCAGTATTTT. Amino acid sequence: CASSPTWTSITDTQYF. The chain uses TRBV9 and TRBJ2-3; 8 bases align to TRBD2. The germline CDR1 and CDR2 sequences are SGDLS and YYNGEE. V shed 4 bases, J shed 2 bases, and the junction held 9 bases outside the gene matches. The CDR3 loop spans 16 amino acids.

The CDR3 loop is CASSIGTGTSGANVLTF. CDR3 sequence (DNA): TGTGCCAGTAGTATAGGGACAGGGACCTCTGGGGCCAACGTCCTGACTTTC. V gene TRBV19 combines with J gene TRBJ2-6; 8 nucleotides align to TRBD1. CDR1 LNHDA and CDR2 SQIVND come from the germline V gene (reference sequence). The CDR3 length is 17 residues. Germline trimming cut 1 base from V and 0 bases from J; bases unmatched to any gene: 2.